This entry lists 27 T cell receptor beta chains sequenced from one sample in a study of PD-1 blockade in classical Hodgkin lymphoma. Clones were read by immunoSEQ multiplex PCR, and TCRdb kept only the in-frame ones, dropping some. The repertoire holds some 90,000 clones, approximately 83% seen once, with over 15% in the top ten. Time point: cycle 4 day 1 (C4D1), after five to seven weeks of nivolumab. The patients all showed relapse after autologous stem cell transplantation, while their brentuximab vedotin exposure varied. Here the sequenced sample was peripheral blood mononuclear cells (PBMCs), taken before the fourth cycle of nivolumab. Receptors originate from a human donor with classical Hodgkin lymphoma.

The chain recombines TRBV27 with TRBJ2-3, with D unclear. Trimming took off 7 bases at V and 4 bases at J, with 12 bases between the two ends. There are 13 residues in the CDR3. Germline values: CDR1 MNHEY, CDR2 SMNVEV (reference sequence). CDR3 nucleotide sequence: TGTGCCAGCAAATCCCGTTCCCCAGATACGCAGTATTTT. Its translation: CASKSRSPDTQYF.

The V and J genes are TRBV9 and TRBJ1-2; 8 nucleotides line up with TRBD1. CDR3 length: 15 amino acids. Germline lookup yields CDR1 SGDLS and CDR2 YYNGEE. The trim removed 4 bases at V and 3 bases at J, leaving 8 bases unmatched. The CDR3 here is CASSITGTGHYGYTF. The DNA for the CDR3 is TGTGCCAGCAGCATTACCGGGACAGGACACTATGGCTACACCTTC.

The gene calls are TRBV11-3 and TRBJ2-2, with D possibly TRBD2 on 5 matching bases. Trimming removed 6 bases from V and 2 bases from J, with 10 bases in between. Germline V lookup: CDR1 SGHNT, CDR2 YENEEA. The length of the CDR3 is 14 residues. The CDR3 sequence is CASRERINTGELFF. CDR3 coding DNA: TGTGCCAGCAGGGAGCGGATTAACACCGGGGAGCTGTTTTTT.

The chain recombines TRBV5-4 with TRBJ2-3; 11 bases line up with TRBD2. Looked up from germline, CDR1 is SGHNT and CDR2 is YYREEE (reference sequence). The J segment lost 0 bases and the V segment lost 0 bases, leaving 6 bases of the junction unmatched. This CDR3 region has 18 residues. CDR3 residues: CASSLARLAGGSTDTQYF. CDR3 coding DNA: TGTGCCAGCAGCTTGGCCCGGCTAGCGGGGGGAAGCACAGATACGCAGTATTTT. The complete variable domain, with remaining parts taken from reference TRBV5-4 and TRBJ2-3, reads ETGVTQSPTHLIKTRGQQVTLRCSSQSGHNTVSWYQQALGQGPQFIFQYYREEENGRGNFPPRFSGLQFPNYSSELNVNALELDDSALYLCASSLARLAGGSTDTQYFGPGTRLTVL.

The rearrangement uses TRBV15 and TRBJ2-2; D perhaps matches TRBD2 (6 bases). Germline CDR1 LNHNV, CDR2 YYDKDF (reference sequence). The CDR3 sequence is 17 residues long. V shed 1 base and J shed 0 bases, with 12 bases lying between them. The CDR3 region has the DNA TGTGCCACCAGCAGAGGGAATAGCGGATCGAACACCGGGGAGCTGTTTTTT. Translating it yields CATSRGNSGSNTGELFF.

The gene calls are TRBV9 and TRBJ2-5; TRBD2 matches at 7 bases. Trimming at V came to 3 bases and at J to 4 bases, leaving 3 bases not matched to a gene. The CDR3 contains 13 residues. Looked up from germline, CDR1 is SGDLS and CDR2 is YYNGEE. CDR3 sequence: CASSAGTIETQYF. CDR3 coding DNA: TGTGCCAGCAGCGCCGGGACTATAGAGACCCAGTACTTC.

The J gene is TRBJ2-2, the V gene TRBV7-3; no firm D call. CDR3 length: 14 residues. CDR1 SGHTA and CDR2 FQGTGA come from the germline V gene. Deletions cut 1 base from V and 4 bases from J, with 7 bases between. The CDR3, as DNA: TGTGCCAGCAGCTTAATAGTACCCACCGGGGAGCTGTTTTTT. It specifies CASSLIVPTGELFF.

The chain employs TRBV11-3 and TRBJ2-2, with a possible D match to TRBD2 (5 bases). CDR1 is SGHNT and CDR2 is YENEEA in the germline V gene. Trimming stripped 1 base from V and 1 base from J, with 7 bases between. The CDR3 has 15 amino acids. CDR3 region: CASSLGGMNTGELFF. CDR3 coding DNA: TGTGCCAGCAGCTTAGGAGGGATGAACACCGGGGAGCTGTTTTTT.

The V gene is TRBV21-1, the J gene TRBJ1-5. TRBV21-1 is designated a pseudogene. The CDR3 consists of 13 residues. CDR3 amino acids: CASEGSNNQPQHF. The CDR3 DNA reads as TGTGCCAGCGAGGGTTCCAACAATCAGCCCCAGCATTTT.

The chain couples TRBV27 to TRBJ2-7, with D possibly TRBD2 on 7 matching bases. Looked up from germline, CDR1 is MNHEY and CDR2 is SMNVEV (reference sequence). Trimming took off 2 bases at V and 2 bases at J, with 13 bases between the two ends. This CDR3 comprises 15 residues. CDR3 nucleotide sequence: TGTGCCAGCAGTTTAGGGGGGGCCCTGCCCTACGAGCAGTACTTC. Protein: CASSLGGALPYEQYF.

This clone was observed a handful of times. The chain is built from TRBV14 and TRBJ2-1; the D gene is possibly TRBD1 (6 bases). The germline V gene has CDR1 SGHDN and CDR2 FVKESK. The V and J ends lost 4 bases and 2 bases respectively, with 12 bases between them. CDR3 length: 15 residues. CDR3 sequence (DNA): TGTGCCAGCAGCCTCCCAGGGGTAACCTACAATGAGCAGTTCTTC. It encodes CASSLPGVTYNEQFF. The variable domain in full, with the rest retrieved from reference TRBV14 and TRBJ2-1, is EAGVTQFPSHSVIEKGQTVTLRCDPISGHDNLYWYRRVMGKEIKFLLHFVKESKQDESGMPNNRFLAERTGGTYSTLKVQPAELEDSGVYFCASSLPGVTYNEQFFGPGTRLTVL.

This clone turned up a few times. The V and J genes are TRBV18 and TRBJ2-7; no clear D. The CDR3 runs to 13 residues. V was shortened by 6 bases and J by 0 bases, with 9 bases between the two germline ends. Germline V lookup: CDR1 KGHSH, CDR2 LQKENI. The CDR3 protein is CASSPQHSYEQYF. The CDR3 DNA is TGTGCCAGCTCCCCTCAACACTCCTACGAGCAGTACTTC.

This clone was counted a single time. The chain employs TRBV5-6 and TRBJ2-5; tentative D call: TRBD2 (6 bases). V was clipped by 4 bases and J by 5 bases, with 12 bases between them. Germline V gene sequence: CDR1 SGHDT, CDR2 YYEEEE. The CDR3 contains 13 residues. CDR3 nucleotides: TGTGCCAGCAGCCCCGCGGGGTGGGAGACCCAGTACTTC. As protein: CASSPAGWETQYF. The entire variable domain, with the rest obtained from reference TRBV5-6 and TRBJ2-5, is as follows: DAGVTQSPTHLIKTRGQQVTLRCSPKSGHDTVSWYQQALGQGPQFIFQYYEEEERQRGNFPDRFSGHQFPNYSSELNVNALLLGDSALYLCASSPAGWETQYFGPGTRLLVL.

The rearrangement uses TRBV6-1 and TRBJ2-2, with D tentatively TRBD1 (5 bases). Trimming shortened V by 3 bases and J by 7 bases, and 9 bases separated the two germline ends. The CDR3 has 13 residues. From germline, CDR1 is MNHNS and CDR2 SASEGT. CDR3 in amino acids: CASSEQGIGELFF. CDR3 nucleotide sequence: TGTGCCAGCAGTGAGCAGGGTATCGGGGAGCTGTTTTTT.

This clone was detected only once. The gene calls are TRBV2 and TRBJ1-2; D is undetermined. CDR1 is SNHLY and CDR2 is FYNNEI in the germline V gene. V gave up 1 base and J gave up 4 bases, with 16 bases separating them. The CDR3 runs to 16 residues. CDR3 sequence (DNA): TGTGCCAGCAGTGAAGGGTCTAGGGAGGTCGGCTATGGCTACACCTTC. It encodes CASSEGSREVGYGYTF.

The gene calls are TRBV15 and TRBJ2-3, with TRBD1 matching over 10 bases. With 6 bases clipped from V and 6 bases from J, the junction kept 3 bases outside the gene matches. The germline V gene has CDR1 LNHNV and CDR2 YYDKDF (reference sequence). The CDR3 loop spans 13 amino acids. CDR3 residues: CATRTGGADTQYF. In nucleotides, the CDR3 is TGTGCCACCAGGACAGGGGGCGCGGATACGCAGTATTTT.

The rearrangement joins TRBV9 to TRBJ2-3; 10 bases fit TRBD2. The CDR3 contains 16 residues. After removal of 2 bases from V and 1 base from J, the junction contained 4 bases not matched to a gene. Germline-derived CDR1 and CDR2 are SGDLS and YYNGEE. This CDR3 reads CASSVLAGVGTDTQYF. The CDR3 coding sequence is TGTGCCAGCAGCGTCCTAGCGGGAGTAGGCACAGATACGCAGTATTTT. The whole variable domain, remainder taken from reference TRBV9 and TRBJ2-3, is DSGVTQTPKHLITATGQRVTLRCSPRSGDLSVYWYQQSLDQGLQFLIQYYNGEERAKGNILERFSAQQFPDLHSELNLSSLELGDSALYFCASSVLAGVGTDTQYFGPGTRLTVL.

The chain combines TRBV6-5 with TRBJ1-2; the D is unclear. Trimming took 6 bases from V and 0 from J, leaving 8 bases between them. Germline CDR1 is MNHEY and CDR2 is SVGAGI. This CDR3 is built from 13 residues. The CDR3 spells CASSRTANYGYTF. The CDR3 DNA sequence: TGTGCCAGCAGCCGGACGGCTAACTATGGCTACACCTTC.

This sequence joins TRBV28 and TRBJ1-1; 11 nucleotides align to TRBD1. Germline trimming cut 1 base from V and 9 bases from J; bases unmatched to any gene: 7. CDR1 MDHEN and CDR2 SYDVKM come from the germline V gene. The CDR3 is made up of 15 amino acids. This CDR3 reads CASSLLGTGGLKAFF. CDR3 sequence (DNA): TGTGCCAGCAGTTTATTAGGGACAGGGGGACTAAAAGCTTTCTTT.

This clone showed up just once. The chain has TRBV19 and TRBJ2-1; D is unresolved. Trimming stripped 5 bases from V and 0 bases from J, with 20 bases between. Looked up from germline, CDR1 is LNHDA and CDR2 is SQIVND (reference sequence). The CDR3 spans 18 residues. The CDR3 sequence: CASSSSLLGGSSYNEQFF. CDR3 coding DNA: TGTGCCAGTAGTTCCTCCCTCCTAGGCGGAAGCTCCTACAATGAGCAGTTCTTC.

The gene calls are TRBV6-5 and TRBJ2-7; the match to TRBD1 covers 8 bases. V was clipped by 2 bases and J by 4 bases; unmatched bases: 1. There are 13 residues in the CDR3. Germline-derived CDR1 and CDR2 are MNHEY and SVGAGI. For the CDR3, the DNA is TGTGCCAGCAGTTACAACAGGGGGTACGAGCAGTACTTC. Its protein product is CASSYNRGYEQYF.

This chain uses TRBV30 with TRBJ1-2; D is possibly TRBD1 (6 bases). V lost 5 bases to trimming and J lost 4 bases, with 14 bases between them. The CDR3 extends over 13 amino acids. Germline CDR1 reads GTSNPN; CDR2 reads SVGIG (reference sequence). This CDR3 is CAWQLQGSYGYTF. The CDR3 DNA reads as TGTGCCTGGCAGCTCCAGGGGTCCTATGGCTACACCTTC.

The J gene is TRBJ1-2, the V gene TRBV14; 11 bases fit TRBD1. Germline loops: CDR1 SGHDN, CDR2 FVKESK. The CDR3 consists of 14 residues. J lost 0 bases, V lost 8 bases, and 2 bases had no gene match. This chain's CDR3 is CASGTGGTNYGYTF. The CDR3 DNA is TGTGCCAGCGGGACAGGGGGAACTAACTATGGCTACACCTTC.

This clone was seen more than once but under ten times. The V gene is TRBV2, the J gene TRBJ1-5; D might be TRBD1 (5 bases). The CDR3 spans 15 residues. V was clipped by 4 bases and J by 4 bases, with 14 bases between them. The germline V gene has CDR1 SNHLY and CDR2 FYNNEI. Here the CDR3 reads CASSGRGGVNQPQHF. The CDR3 nucleotides are TGTGCCAGCAGTGGGAGGGGAGGGGTTAATCAGCCCCAGCATTTT.

The chain uses TRBV7-8 and TRBJ2-5, with D tentatively TRBD1 (6 bases). This CDR3 is 16 amino acids long. V lost 4 bases, J lost 0 bases, and 15 bases lay in between. Germline CDR1 is SGHVS and CDR2 is FQNEAQ. Here the CDR3 DNA reads TGTGCCAGCAGCTCCCGGACAGCTTTGTACCAAGAGACCCAGTACTTC. Translated, it gives CASSSRTALYQETQYF.

This chain uses TRBV7-6 with TRBJ2-3; no reliable D call. CDR1 is SGHVS and CDR2 is FNYEAQ in the germline V gene. This CDR3 has 13 amino acids. V was clipped by 1 base and J by 10 bases, with 12 bases between them. CDR3 sequence reads: CASSLGAGTAQYF. The CDR3 DNA follows: TGTGCCAGCAGCTTAGGGGCCGGAACAGCGCAGTATTTT. The entire variable domain, with the rest obtained from reference TRBV7-6 and TRBJ2-3, is as follows: GAGVSQSPRYKVTKRGQDVALRCDPISGHVSLYWYRQALGQGPEFLTYFNYEAQQDKSGLPNDRFSAERPEGSISTLTIQRTEQRDSAMYRCASSLGAGTAQYFGPGTRLTVL.

This clone was observed once. The chain recombines TRBV7-2 with TRBJ2-1, with D possibly being TRBD2 (5 bases). The ends were cut back, 1 base at V and 0 bases at J, with 10 bases in the middle. Germline V gene sequence: CDR1 SGHTA, CDR2 FQGNSA. The length of the CDR3 is 16 residues. DNA for the CDR3: TGTGCCAGCAGCTTAGGGTTAGCGCGCTCCTACAATGAGCAGTTCTTC. Translating it yields CASSLGLARSYNEQFF.